Presented here are 23 T cell receptor beta chains from one specimen sequenced in a study of identical twins. MiXCR was run by TCRdb on the 5' RACE reads, yielding one entry per CDR3 protein. The table shows a few hundred thousand distinct CDR3 sequences, with approximately 17% occurring only once. Source material: naive T cells sorted from blood. The receptors were gathered from a middle-aged man in good health.

The chain uses TRBV12-3 or TRBV12-4 and TRBJ2-7, with 8 positions matching TRBD2. V lost 1 base, J lost 2 bases, and 4 bases stayed unmatched. There are 15 residues in the CDR3. This CDR3 is CASSLGRGGTYEQYF. The DNA for the CDR3 is TGTGCCAGCAGTTTAGGTCGCGGGGGGACCTACGAGCAGTACTTC.

The rearrangement uses TRBV7-9 and TRBJ1-5; no reliable D call. Trimming took 4 bases from V and 4 from J, leaving 8 bases between them. Germline V CDR1 and CDR2: SEHNR, FQNEAQ (reference sequence). The CDR3 sequence is 13 residues long. The CDR3, as DNA: TGTGCCAGCAGCTCCAATACTAATCAGCCCCAGCATTTT. Amino acid sequence: CASSSNTNQPQHF.

The table lists this clonotype with a few counts. The chain uses TRBV28 and TRBJ1-1, with 7 positions matching TRBD1. Germline V lookup: CDR1 MDHEN, CDR2 SYDVKM. This CDR3 contains 13 residues. V was pared by 5 bases and J by 6 bases, with 6 bases of the junction left unmatched. This CDR3 is CASSPPGQPEAFF. CDR3 sequence (DNA): TGTGCCAGCAGTCCACCGGGACAGCCTGAAGCTTTCTTT. Based on the CDR3 plus reference TRBV28 and TRBJ1-1, the full variable domain is DVKVTQSSRYLVKRTGEKVFLECVQDMDHENMFWYRQDPGLGLRLIYFSYDVKMKEKGDIPEGYSVSREKKERFSLILESASTNQTSMYLCASSPPGQPEAFFGQGTRLTVV.

This clonotype was counted at least ten times. The J gene is TRBJ2-1, the V gene TRBV6-2 or TRBV6-3; 8 bases fit TRBD2. Per the germline V gene, CDR1 is MNHEY and CDR2 is SVGEGT. The CDR3 sequence is 16 residues long. Trimming cost V 6 bases and J 6 bases; bases outside gene matches: 13. The CDR3 is CASSLRGGPMANEQFF. In DNA form, the CDR3 reads TGTGCCAGCAGCCTCCGCGGGGGGCCCATGGCCAATGAGCAGTTCTTC.

J is TRBJ2-7 and V is TRBV6-2 or TRBV6-3; no clear D. Germline-derived CDR1 and CDR2 are MNHEY and SVGEGT. V lost 6 bases and J lost 1, with 10 bases in between. The CDR3 length is 13 residues. The CDR3 protein is CASSQHYSYEQYF. The CDR3 DNA is TGTGCCAGCAGCCAGCATTATTCCTACGAGCAGTACTTC.

V usage is TRBV12-3 or TRBV12-4 and J usage is TRBJ2-7, with D perhaps TRBD1 or TRBD2 (5 bases each). Trimming removed 3 bases at V and 3 bases at J, with 12 bases between. The CDR3 loop spans 14 amino acids. For the CDR3, the DNA is TGTGCCAGCAGTTTTACAGGAAGCGGCTACGAGCAGTACTTC. Its protein product is CASSFTGSGYEQYF.

This clonotype showed up just a few times. CDR3 DNA: TGTGCCAGCAGCAAAGTGGAGGCAGCTAATGAAAAACTGTTTTTT. Its protein is CASSKVEAANEKLFF. The rearrangement links TRBV21-1 to TRBJ1-4. TRBV21-1 counts as a pseudogene. The CDR3 contains 15 residues.

This clonotype appeared a few times. The V call is TRBV20-1, the J call TRBJ2-5; a weak D match, TRBD1 (6 bases). Germline-derived CDR1 and CDR2 are DFQATT and SNEGSKA (reference sequence). The V end was cut by 5 bases, the J end by 4 bases, with 17 bases between. The CDR3 length is 14 residues. CDR3 nucleotides: TGCAGTGCTCCCTCTCAGGGGCTTGGAGAGACCCAGTACTTC. Its translation: CSAPSQGLGETQYF.

At least ten counts were recorded for this clonotype. The J gene is TRBJ2-5, the V gene TRBV28; D uncertain. The V end was cut by 6 bases, the J end by 3 bases, with 11 bases between. This CDR3 has 13 amino acids. Germline-derived CDR1 and CDR2 are MDHEN and SYDVKM. Here the CDR3 DNA reads TGTGCCAGCAGCCCCCTATTTAAAGAGACCCAGTACTTC. It yields the protein CASSPLFKETQYF.

In this sample, this clonotype turned up many times. As the CDR3 is not closed by the conserved phenylalanine or tryptophan, this likely results from a read error. The DNA is omitted, as the CDR3 cannot be located on it reliably, and the CDR3 follows TCRdb's listing. The chain employs TRBV3-1 and TRBJ2-3; TRBD2, the table's D call, was not compared with the DNA. Germline CDR1 LGHDT, CDR2 YNNKEL (reference sequence). Including both end residues, the CDR3 is 9 amino acids long. The CDR3 is CASRPLAGI.

This clonotype came up a few times. This chain joins TRBV20-1 and TRBJ1-1; D is ambiguous. The CDR3 sequence is 13 residues long. V was cut by 4 bases and J by 0 bases, with 9 bases left in between. The germline gives CDR1 DFQATT, CDR2 SNEGSKA (reference sequence). The CDR3 reads CSATGGMNTEAFF. CDR3 DNA sequence: TGCAGTGCTACGGGAGGGATGAACACTGAAGCTTTCTTT.

This clonotype was found many times. CDR3 in amino acids: CASSTRTLSGNTIYF. In DNA form, the CDR3 reads TGTGCCAGCAGCACCAGGACCCTGTCGGGAAACACCATATATTTT. The rearrangement uses TRBV7-2 and TRBJ1-3; D gene ambiguous. Trimming took 5 bases from V and 4 from J, leaving 15 bases between them. The CDR3 has 15 amino acids. Germline V gene sequence: CDR1 SGHTA, CDR2 FQGNSA.

This clonotype was detected many times. The chain couples TRBV5-1 to TRBJ2-7; D is perhaps TRBD2 (6 bases). V was clipped by 0 bases and J by 2 bases, with 15 bases between them. Per the germline V gene, CDR1 is SGHRS and CDR2 is YFSETQ. The CDR3 sequence is 16 residues long. CDR3 sequence: CASSLVSAGKAYEQYF. The CDR3 bases are TGCGCCAGCAGCTTGGTTTCTGCGGGGAAGGCCTACGAGCAGTACTTC.

This clonotype was found a few times. The CDR3 bases are TGTGCCACCAGCAGAGTCGGGAGGGACAATGAGCAGTTCTTC. Its protein is CATSRVGRDNEQFF. This chain uses TRBV15 with TRBJ2-1; TRBD2 matches 8 bases. V shed 1 base, J shed 5 bases, and the junction held 1 base outside the gene matches. The CDR3 extends over 14 amino acids. CDR1 and CDR2 from the germline V gene are LNHNV and YYDKDF (reference sequence).

This clonotype was recorded at least ten times. The chain employs TRBV10-3 and TRBJ2-2; D not resolved. V shed 0 bases and J shed 8 bases, with 10 bases lying between them. The CDR3 totals 14 residues. Germline lookup yields CDR1 ENHRY and CDR2 SYGVKD. Written as DNA, the CDR3 is TGTGCCATCAGTGAGTCGACCCAAGCTGGGGAGCTGTTTTTT. It is translated as CAISESTQAGELFF.

This clonotype was seen only a few times. The V gene is TRBV6-2 or TRBV6-3, the J gene TRBJ2-2; 7 nucleotides agree with TRBD1. There are 13 residues in the CDR3. The J segment lost 6 bases and the V segment lost 8 bases, leaving 6 bases of the junction unmatched. Looked up from germline, CDR1 is MNHEY and CDR2 is SVGEGT. CDR3 sequence: CASRDRRAGELFF. The CDR3 DNA reads TGTGCCAGCCGGGACAGACGCGCCGGGGAGCTGTTTTTT.

This clonotype was detected many times. CDR3 DNA: TGCAGTGCTAGCCCCTCTACTAGTCCCCGCTACTACGAGCAGTACTTC. Translating it yields CSASPSTSPRYYEQYF. This chain links TRBV20-1 with TRBJ2-7; D may be TRBD2 (5 bases). Trimming pared 3 bases from V and 3 bases from J, leaving 21 bases between. The CDR3 contains 16 residues. The germline CDR1 and CDR2 sequences are DFQATT and SNEGSKA (reference sequence).

V usage is TRBV7-2 and J usage is TRBJ2-1, with 8 bases matching TRBD2. With V trimmed by 5 bases and J by 9 bases, 9 bases remained unmatched. The CDR3 runs 14 residues. CDR1 is SGHTA and CDR2 is FQGNSA in the germline V gene. The chain's CDR3 is CASSPGLAETEQFF. In DNA form, the CDR3 reads TGTGCCAGCAGCCCCGGACTAGCCGAGACTGAGCAGTTCTTC.

The J gene is TRBJ1-5, the V gene TRBV5-1; D gene uncertain. Per germline, CDR1 SGHRS and CDR2 YFSETQ. There are 14 residues in the CDR3. V gave up 4 bases and J gave up 4 bases, with 12 bases separating them. The DNA of the CDR3 is TGCGCCAGCAGCCATAATGGAGGGAATCAGCCCCAGCATTTT. Residues: CASSHNGGNQPQHF.

This clonotype was found a few times. V is TRBV28 and J is TRBJ2-1; 9 bases line up with TRBD2. Germline trimming cut 7 bases from V and 4 bases from J; bases unmatched to any gene: 8. Germline CDR1 is MDHEN and CDR2 is SYDVKM. This CDR3 is 15 amino acids long. The CDR3 nucleotides are TGTGCCAGCATCCTTAGCGGGAGAGATTACAATGAGCAGTTCTTC. Its translation is CASILSGRDYNEQFF.

The sample holds many counts of this clonotype. V gene TRBV20-1 combines with J gene TRBJ2-3, with TRBD2 identical over 14 bases. Germline V gene data show CDR1 as DFQATT and CDR2 as SNEGSKA (reference sequence). This CDR3 is built from 16 residues. J gave up 2 bases and V 6 bases, and 7 bases lay outside the gene matches. This CDR3 reads CSARLAGGKFTDTQYF. The CDR3 DNA reads as TGCAGTGCGCGACTAGCGGGGGGGAAATTCACAGATACGCAGTATTTT.

The rearrangement links TRBV25-1 to TRBJ2-3; a weak D match, TRBD1 (6 bases). V gave up 4 bases and J gave up 6 bases, with 14 bases separating them. Germline CDR1 and CDR2: MGHDK and SYGVNS. The CDR3 loop spans 14 amino acids. For the CDR3, the DNA is TGTGCCAGCAGTGGGTACCGACAGGACGATACGCAGTATTTT. Translation: CASSGYRQDDTQYF. Full variable domain (missing parts from reference TRBV25-1 and TRBJ2-3): EADIYQTPRYLVIGTGKKITLECSQTMGHDKMYWYQQDPGMELHLIHYSYGVNSTEKGDLSSESTVSRIRTEHFPLTLESARPSHTSQYLCASSGYRQDDTQYFGPGTRLTVL.

The J gene is TRBJ2-7, the V gene TRBV20-1; perhaps TRBD2 as D (7 bases). The V and J ends lost 6 bases and 6 bases respectively, with 18 bases between them. The CDR3 loop spans 13 amino acids. Germline assignment: CDR1 DFQATT and CDR2 SNEGSKA (reference sequence). CDR3 bases: TGCAGTGCGACTAGATCGGGGGGCGGCGAGCAGTACTTC. Translated: CSATRSGGGEQYF.